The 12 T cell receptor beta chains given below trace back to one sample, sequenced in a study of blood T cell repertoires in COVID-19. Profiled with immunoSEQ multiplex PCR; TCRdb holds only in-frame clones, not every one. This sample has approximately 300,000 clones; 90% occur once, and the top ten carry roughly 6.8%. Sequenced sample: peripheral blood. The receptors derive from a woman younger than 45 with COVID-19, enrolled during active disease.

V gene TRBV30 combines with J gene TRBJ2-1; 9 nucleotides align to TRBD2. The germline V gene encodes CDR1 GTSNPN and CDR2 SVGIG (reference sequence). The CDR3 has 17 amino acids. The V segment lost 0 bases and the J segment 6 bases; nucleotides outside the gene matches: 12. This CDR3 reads CAWSVGSGSVRVNEQFF. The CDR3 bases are TGTGCCTGGAGTGTCGGTAGCGGGAGCGTAAGGGTCAATGAGCAGTTCTTC.

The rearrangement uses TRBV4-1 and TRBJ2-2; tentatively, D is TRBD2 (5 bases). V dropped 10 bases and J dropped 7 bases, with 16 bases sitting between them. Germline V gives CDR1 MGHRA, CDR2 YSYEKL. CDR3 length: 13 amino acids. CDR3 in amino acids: CATARGMSGELFF. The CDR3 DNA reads TGCGCCACGGCCCGGGGTATGAGCGGGGAGCTGTTTTTT.

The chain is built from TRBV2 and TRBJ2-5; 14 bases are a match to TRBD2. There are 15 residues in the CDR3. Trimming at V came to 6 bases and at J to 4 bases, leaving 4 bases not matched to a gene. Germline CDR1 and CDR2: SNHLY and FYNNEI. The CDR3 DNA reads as TGTGCCAGCAGGGCGACTAGCGGGAGGGCAGAGACCCAGTACTTC. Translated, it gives CASRATSGRAETQYF.

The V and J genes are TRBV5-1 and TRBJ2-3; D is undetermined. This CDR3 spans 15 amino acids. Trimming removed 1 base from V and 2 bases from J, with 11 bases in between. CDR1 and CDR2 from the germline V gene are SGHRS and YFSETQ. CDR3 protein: CASSLRSGYTDTQYF. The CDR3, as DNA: TGCGCCAGCAGCTTGCGGTCAGGTTACACAGATACGCAGTATTTT. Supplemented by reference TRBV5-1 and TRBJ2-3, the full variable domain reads KAGVTQTPRYLIKTRGQQVTLSCSPISGHRSVSWYQQTPGQGLQFLFEYFSETQRNKGNFPGRFSGRQFSNSRSEMNVSTLELGDSALYLCASSLRSGYTDTQYFGPGTRLTVL.

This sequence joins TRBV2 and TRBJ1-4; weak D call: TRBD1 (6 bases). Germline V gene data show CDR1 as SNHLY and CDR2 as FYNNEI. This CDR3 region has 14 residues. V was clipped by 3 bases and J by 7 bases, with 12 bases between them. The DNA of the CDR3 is TGTGCCAGCAGTGATAACAGGGCGGCTGAAAAACTGTTTTTT. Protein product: CASSDNRAAEKLFF.

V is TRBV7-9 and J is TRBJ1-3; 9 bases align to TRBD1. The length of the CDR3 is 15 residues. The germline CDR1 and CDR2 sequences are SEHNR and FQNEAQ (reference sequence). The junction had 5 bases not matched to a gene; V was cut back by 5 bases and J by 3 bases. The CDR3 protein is CASSPYRGLGNTIYF. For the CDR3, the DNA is TGTGCCAGCAGCCCCTACAGGGGGCTTGGAAACACCATATATTTT.

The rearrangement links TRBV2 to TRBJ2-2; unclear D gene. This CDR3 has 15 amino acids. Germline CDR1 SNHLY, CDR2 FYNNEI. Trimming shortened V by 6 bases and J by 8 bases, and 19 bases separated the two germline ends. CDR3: CASRLVTHTRGELFF. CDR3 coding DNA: TGTGCCAGCAGATTAGTGACCCATACCAGGGGGGAGCTGTTTTTT.

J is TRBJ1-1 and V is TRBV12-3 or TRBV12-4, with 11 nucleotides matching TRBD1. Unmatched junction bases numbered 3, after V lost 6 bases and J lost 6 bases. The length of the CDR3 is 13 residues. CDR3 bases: TGTGCCAGCAGAGCGGGACAGGGGGCTGAAGCTTTCTTT. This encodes CASRAGQGAEAFF.

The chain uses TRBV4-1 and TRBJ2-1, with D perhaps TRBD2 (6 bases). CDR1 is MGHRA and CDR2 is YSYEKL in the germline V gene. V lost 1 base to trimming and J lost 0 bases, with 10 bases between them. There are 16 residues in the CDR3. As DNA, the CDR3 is TGCGCCAGCAGCCAAGGGGACTTCGGCTCCTACAATGAGCAGTTCTTC. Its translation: CASSQGDFGSYNEQFF.

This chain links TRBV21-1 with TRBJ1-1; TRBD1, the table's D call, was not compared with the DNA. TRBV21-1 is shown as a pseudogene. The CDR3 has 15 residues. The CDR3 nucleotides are TGTGCCAGCAGCTCAGGGACAGGGGTGAACACTGAAGCTTTCTTT. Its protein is CASSSGTGVNTEAFF.

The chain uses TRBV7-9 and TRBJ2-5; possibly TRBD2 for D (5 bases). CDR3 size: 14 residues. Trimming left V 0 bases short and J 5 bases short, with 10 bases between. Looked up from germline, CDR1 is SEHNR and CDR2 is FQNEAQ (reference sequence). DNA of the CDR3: TGTGCCAGCAGCTTAGCGTTCGGGGAGGAGACCCAGTACTTC. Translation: CASSLAFGEETQYF.

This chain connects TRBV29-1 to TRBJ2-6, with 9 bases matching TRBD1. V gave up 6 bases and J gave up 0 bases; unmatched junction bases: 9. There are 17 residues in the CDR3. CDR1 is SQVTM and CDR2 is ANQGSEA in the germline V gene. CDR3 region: CSVAPGTGISGANVLTF. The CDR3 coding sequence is TGCAGCGTAGCTCCCGGGACAGGGATCTCTGGGGCCAACGTCCTGACTTTC.